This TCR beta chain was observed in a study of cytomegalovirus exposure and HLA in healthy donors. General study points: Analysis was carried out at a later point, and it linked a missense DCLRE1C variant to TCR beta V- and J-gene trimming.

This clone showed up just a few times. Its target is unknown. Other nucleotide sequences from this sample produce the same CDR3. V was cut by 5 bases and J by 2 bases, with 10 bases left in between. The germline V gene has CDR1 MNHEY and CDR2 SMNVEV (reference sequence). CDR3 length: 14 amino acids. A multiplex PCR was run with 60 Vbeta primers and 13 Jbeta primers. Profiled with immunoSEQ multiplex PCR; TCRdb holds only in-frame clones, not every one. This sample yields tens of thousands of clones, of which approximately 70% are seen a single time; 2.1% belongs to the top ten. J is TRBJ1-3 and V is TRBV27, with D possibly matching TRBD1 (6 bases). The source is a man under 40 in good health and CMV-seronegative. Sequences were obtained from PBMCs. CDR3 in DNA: TGTGCCAGCAGTCTACAGGGAACTGGAAACACCATATATTTT. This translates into CASSLQGTGNTIYF.